The 5 T cell receptor beta chains below all came from one sample that was sequenced in a study of human T cells and chemical hapten exposure. TCRdb redid the calling of the RACE reads with MiXCR, one entry per CDR3 protein. The sample has roughly 60,000 distinct CDR3 sequences, around 7% seen once; the top ten hold under 2%. Time point of the sample: pre-sensitization, week 0. Treatment described: therapeutic diphenylcyclopropenone sensitization with weekly scalp DPC. Sequencing was performed on whole blood, taken in connection with sensitization to the hapten diphenylcyclopropenone (DPC). The receptor source for this set is a woman in her twenties or thirties with alopecia areata. Some clones in this sample may be carry-over from other donors' samples.

Many counts were recorded for this clonotype. This sequence joins TRBV14 and TRBJ2-7; 10 positions agree with TRBD2. CDR1 is SGHDN, CDR2 FVKESK, per germline. This CDR3 is built from 15 residues. V dropped 4 bases and J dropped 6; count of bases not matched to a gene: 9. In DNA form, the CDR3 reads TGTGCCAGCAGCCGAGGACTAGCGGTTGTCTTCGAGCAGTACTTC. It yields the protein CASSRGLAVVFEQYF.

On this clonotype itself: Being one base from a much bigger clone, this may be a read error. This chain connects TRBV4-2 to TRBJ2-7, with TRBD1 as a possible D gene (6 bases). This CDR3 has 15 residues. The V end was cut by 3 bases, the J end by 3 bases, with 15 bases between. Germline values: CDR1 LGHNA, CDR2 YNFKEQ. The CDR3 is CASSHPGDTDYEQYF. The DNA of the CDR3 is TGTGCCAGCAGCCACCCCGGGGACACCGACTACGAGCAGTACTTC.

This clonotype appeared many times. The rearrangement uses TRBV7-9 and TRBJ1-2; D ambiguous. The CDR3 extends over 14 amino acids. The ends were cut back, 5 bases at V and 6 bases at J, with 16 bases in the middle. Germline CDR1 and CDR2: SEHNR and FQNEAQ (reference sequence). The CDR3 loop reads CASSLRTEGDGYTF. CDR3 bases: TGTGCCAGCAGCCTCCGGACGGAGGGAGATGGCTACACCTTC.

This clonotype was seen only a few times. This chain links TRBV6-1 with TRBJ1-1; perhaps TRBD1 as D (5 bases). Germline V gene lookup returns CDR1 MNHNS and CDR2 SASEGT. This CDR3 comprises 13 residues. Trimming removed 3 bases from V and 1 base from J, with 6 bases in between. The CDR3 DNA reads as TGTGCCAGCAGTGATCAGGGGAACACTGAAGCTTTCTTT. It translates to CASSDQGNTEAFF.

This chain links TRBV5-1 with TRBJ2-1; D may be TRBD2 (5 bases). This CDR3 contains 16 residues. Germline CDR1 and CDR2: SGHRS and YFSETQ. Deletions cut 4 bases from V and 2 bases from J, with 16 bases between. The CDR3 sequence is CASSPIGETPYNEQFF. CDR3 DNA sequence: TGCGCCAGCAGCCCTATCGGGGAGACTCCCTACAATGAGCAGTTCTTC.